These T cell receptor beta chains were read from a single sample in a study of cytomegalovirus exposure and HLA in healthy donors. The repertoire was sequenced with immunoSEQ multiplex PCR; TCRdb's copy has only in-frame clones and lacks some. The sample includes more than 130,000 clones, roughly 80% of them seen just once. The sequencing input was PBMCs. Receptors were obtained from a man aged 35 to 55 in good health and CMV-seropositive. Each CDR3 is given with its conserved first and last residue. A D gene is named only where the DNA matches it firmly. The size field is filled for only some rows; it gives once, few, many or a size class.

d_call: NA
v_call: TRBV11-2
clone_size: NA
j_call: TRBJ2-1
cdr3_nt: TGTGCCAGCAGCGACAGGAACATCAAATACAATGAGCAGTTCTTC
cdr3_aa: CASSDRNIKYNEQFF

d_call: NA
v_call: TRBV7-9
clone_size: NA
j_call: TRBJ1-1
cdr3_nt: TGTGCCAGCAGCTCCGACAGAACCTTGAACACTGAAGCTTTCTTT
cdr3_aa: CASSSDRTLNTEAFF

d_call: NA
v_call: TRBV9
clone_size: once
j_call: TRBJ2-7
cdr3_nt: TGTGCCAGCAGCGTAGGGCAGCGGGTAAACGAGCAGTACTTC
cdr3_aa: CASSVGQRVNEQYF

d_call: NA
v_call: TRBV7-9
clone_size: NA
j_call: TRBJ2-6
cdr3_nt: TGTGCCAGCAGCCGGAGGGGGCTCGGGGCCAACGTCCTGACTTTC
cdr3_aa: CASSRRGLGANVLTF

d_call: TRBD1
v_call: TRBV19
clone_size: NA
j_call: TRBJ1-5
cdr3_nt: TGTGCCAGTAGTGACAGGGACTATCAGCCCCAGCATTTT
cdr3_aa: CASSDRDYQPQHF

d_call: NA
v_call: TRBV6-1
clone_size: NA
j_call: TRBJ1-6
cdr3_nt: TGTGCCAGCAGTGAAGGGACTGGGCGGGGGTCACCCCTCCACTTT
cdr3_aa: CASSEGTGRGSPLHF

d_call: TRBD1
v_call: TRBV9
clone_size: NA
j_call: TRBJ2-3
cdr3_nt: TGTGCCAGCAGCGAGACGGGACAGGGGGTTCGAAGCACAGATACGCAGTATTTT
cdr3_aa: CASSETGQGVRSTDTQYF

d_call: TRBD1
v_call: TRBV4-3
clone_size: NA
j_call: TRBJ1-1
cdr3_nt: TGCGCCAGCAGCCAAACCCCTCAGGGGGGAGACACTGAAGCTTTCTTT
cdr3_aa: CASSQTPQGGDTEAFF

d_call: TRBD1
v_call: TRBV6-1
clone_size: NA
j_call: TRBJ1-5
cdr3_nt: TGTGCCAGCAGTGAATCAGTCAGGACAGGGTTACAGCCCCAGCATTTT
cdr3_aa: CASSESVRTGLQPQHF

d_call: NA
v_call: TRBV19
clone_size: NA
j_call: TRBJ2-7
cdr3_nt: TGTGCCAGTAGTATTAGACAGAGCTCCTACGAGCAGTACTTC
cdr3_aa: CASSIRQSSYEQYF

d_call: NA
v_call: TRBV4-3
clone_size: once
j_call: TRBJ1-1
cdr3_nt: TGCGCCAGCAGCCAAACCCCCAGGGGAACTGAAGCTTTCTTT
cdr3_aa: CASSQTPRGTEAFF

d_call: NA
v_call: TRBV5-1
clone_size: NA
j_call: TRBJ2-2
cdr3_nt: TGCGCCAGCAGTTCCGACAGAGCGAACACCGGGGAGCTGTTTTTT
cdr3_aa: CASSSDRANTGELFF

d_call: TRBD1
v_call: TRBV4-3
clone_size: NA
j_call: TRBJ1-4
cdr3_nt: TGCGCCAGCAGCCAAGATCTTCAGGGGGCCACTGAAAAACTGTTTTTT
cdr3_aa: CASSQDLQGATEKLFF

d_call: NA
v_call: TRBV7-2
clone_size: once
j_call: TRBJ2-2
cdr3_nt: TGTGCCAGCAGCTTTACCGTCTCGGGGACCGGGGAGCTGTTTTTT
cdr3_aa: CASSFTVSGTGELFF

d_call: TRBD2
v_call: TRBV7-9
clone_size: once
j_call: TRBJ2-3
cdr3_nt: TGTGCCAGCAGCCTGGGTAGCGGGGGGGCCGGAGATACGCAGTATTTT
cdr3_aa: CASSLGSGGAGDTQYF

d_call: TRBD1
v_call: TRBV4-2
clone_size: NA
j_call: TRBJ1-2
cdr3_nt: TGTGCCAGCAGCCGGGGACAGAAAGATGGCTACACCTTC
cdr3_aa: CASSRGQKDGYTF

d_call: NA
v_call: TRBV10-3
clone_size: few
j_call: TRBJ1-5
cdr3_nt: TGTGCCATCAGGGCCACAGAGAATCAGCCCCAGCATTTT
cdr3_aa: CAIRATENQPQHF

d_call: NA
v_call: TRBV19
clone_size: NA
j_call: TRBJ2-6
cdr3_nt: TGTGCCAGTACGTTGGGAGCCATGGGGGCCAACGTCCTGACTTTC
cdr3_aa: CASTLGAMGANVLTF

d_call: TRBD2
v_call: TRBV19
clone_size: NA
j_call: TRBJ2-1
cdr3_nt: TGTGCCAGTAGTATCGAACTAGCGGACTACAATGAGCAGTTCTTC
cdr3_aa: CASSIELADYNEQFF

d_call: NA
v_call: TRBV7-8
clone_size: NA
j_call: TRBJ2-2
cdr3_nt: TGTGCCAGCAGCTTACTACGGCGGGAGAACACCGGGGAGCTGTTTTTT
cdr3_aa: CASSLLRRENTGELFF

d_call: TRBD1
v_call: TRBV11-3
clone_size: few
j_call: TRBJ1-6
cdr3_nt: TGTGCCAGCAGCTTAGACAGGGGGTTCGGTAATTCACCCCTCCACTTT
cdr3_aa: CASSLDRGFGNSPLHF

d_call: NA
v_call: TRBV7-8
clone_size: NA
j_call: TRBJ1-1
cdr3_nt: TGTGCCAGCAGCCCGGAGGCGGCAGGGGCCGCGAACACTGAAGCTTTCTTT
cdr3_aa: CASSPEAAGAANTEAFF

d_call: TRBD1
v_call: TRBV5-1
clone_size: once
j_call: TRBJ2-5
cdr3_nt: TGCGCCAGCAGGGAGACAGGGGGAAGCGAAGAGACCCAGTACTTC
cdr3_aa: CASRETGGSEETQYF

d_call: TRBD1
v_call: TRBV5-1
clone_size: NA
j_call: TRBJ1-2
cdr3_nt: TGCGCCAGCAGGTTGACAGGGGAGGCGTTTGGCTACACCTTC
cdr3_aa: CASRLTGEAFGYTF

d_call: NA
v_call: TRBV4-1
clone_size: NA
j_call: TRBJ2-5
cdr3_nt: TGCGCCACCAGTAAGGGACTTCAAGAGACCCAGTACTTC
cdr3_aa: CATSKGLQETQYF

d_call: TRBD1
v_call: TRBV9
clone_size: NA
j_call: TRBJ2-5
cdr3_nt: TGTGCCAGCAGCGTAGGGGGACAGGTTATACAAGAGACCCAGTACTTC
cdr3_aa: CASSVGGQVIQETQYF

d_call: TRBD2
v_call: TRBV4-3
clone_size: NA
j_call: TRBJ2-7
cdr3_nt: TGCGCCAGCAGCCCTTCCTGGGACTACTCCTACGAGCAGTACTTC
cdr3_aa: CASSPSWDYSYEQYF

d_call: NA
v_call: TRBV12-5
clone_size: NA
j_call: TRBJ1-2
cdr3_nt: TGTGCTAGTGGTTTGCAGACAGTCCTCTATGGCTACACCTTC
cdr3_aa: CASGLQTVLYGYTF

d_call: NA
v_call: TRBV4-3
clone_size: NA
j_call: TRBJ1-5
cdr3_nt: TGCGCCAGCAGCCAAGATTGGAAGGGGTTTTCTAATCAGCCCCAGCATTTT
cdr3_aa: CASSQDWKGFSNQPQHF

d_call: TRBD1
v_call: TRBV2
clone_size: NA
j_call: TRBJ2-7
cdr3_nt: TGTGCCAGAACCGAATTGGGACAGCCCTACGAGCAGTACTTC
cdr3_aa: CARTELGQPYEQYF

d_call: TRBD1
v_call: TRBV18
clone_size: NA
j_call: TRBJ2-7
cdr3_nt: TGTGCCAGCTCCGAGACAGGGCAGGACTACGAGCAGTACTTC
cdr3_aa: CASSETGQDYEQYF

d_call: NA
v_call: TRBV11-2
clone_size: few
j_call: TRBJ2-7
cdr3_nt: TGTGCCAGCAGCTACCGGGCCGGAGGAAGTCCCTACGAGCAGTACTTC
cdr3_aa: CASSYRAGGSPYEQYF

d_call: NA
v_call: TRBV5-1
clone_size: NA
j_call: TRBJ1-1
cdr3_nt: TGCGCCAGCAGCTACGGGAACACTGAAGCTTTCTTT
cdr3_aa: CASSYGNTEAFF

d_call: TRBD1
v_call: TRBV5-6
clone_size: NA
j_call: TRBJ1-5
cdr3_nt: TGTGCCAGCAGCCGGACAGGGAATCAGCCCCAGCATTTT
cdr3_aa: CASSRTGNQPQHF

d_call: NA
v_call: TRBV7-9
clone_size: NA
j_call: TRBJ2-7
cdr3_nt: TGTGCCAGCAGCCCCAAGCACGGTTACGAGCAGTACTTC
cdr3_aa: CASSPKHGYEQYF

d_call: NA
v_call: TRBV5-8
clone_size: NA
j_call: TRBJ1-2
cdr3_nt: TGTGCCAGCAGCCGGAAGGGGTCCTATGGCTACACCTTC
cdr3_aa: CASSRKGSYGYTF

d_call: NA
v_call: TRBV4-2
clone_size: NA
j_call: TRBJ1-2
cdr3_nt: TGTGCCAGCAGCCAAGAGCCCCGAAAAGCATCCCCTCTTAGCTATGGCTACACCTTC
cdr3_aa: CASSQEPRKASPLSYGYTF

d_call: NA
v_call: TRBV5-5
clone_size: NA
j_call: TRBJ1-4
cdr3_nt: TGTGCCAGCAGCATCCTACAGGGCTTTGCAACTAATGAAAAACTGTTTTTT
cdr3_aa: CASSILQGFATNEKLFF

d_call: TRBD2
v_call: TRBV7-6
clone_size: NA
j_call: TRBJ2-1
cdr3_nt: TGTGCCAGCAGCCACGGGACTAGCGGGGGTTCCTACAATGAGCAGTTCTTC
cdr3_aa: CASSHGTSGGSYNEQFF

d_call: NA
v_call: TRBV30
clone_size: NA
j_call: TRBJ1-2
cdr3_nt: TGTGCCTGGAGGCAGGCTTGGGGCTACACCTTC
cdr3_aa: CAWRQAWGYTF

d_call: NA
v_call: TRBV5-5
clone_size: NA
j_call: TRBJ2-1
cdr3_nt: TGTGCCAGCAGCTTGGCCCGTCAGTACAATGAGCAGTTCTTC
cdr3_aa: CASSLARQYNEQFF

d_call: NA
v_call: TRBV2
clone_size: NA
j_call: TRBJ2-2
cdr3_nt: TGTGCCAGCATCGGACAGCCGGCCGGCGGGGAGCTGTTTTTT
cdr3_aa: CASIGQPAGGELFF

d_call: NA
v_call: TRBV12-5
clone_size: NA
j_call: TRBJ1-3
cdr3_nt: TGTGCTACCTCGCAGGACAGCGGAAACACCATATATTTT
cdr3_aa: CATSQDSGNTIYF

d_call: NA
v_call: TRBV7-9
clone_size: once
j_call: TRBJ2-3
cdr3_nt: TGTGCCAGCGGAGAGGACAGTAGCACAGATACGCAGTATTTT
cdr3_aa: CASGEDSSTDTQYF

d_call: NA
v_call: TRBV5-1
clone_size: NA
j_call: TRBJ2-7
cdr3_nt: TGCGCCAGCAGCGTAAGACCAGGGGTAATCTCCTACGAGCAGTACTTC
cdr3_aa: CASSVRPGVISYEQYF

d_call: NA
v_call: TRBV13
clone_size: NA
j_call: TRBJ1-4
cdr3_nt: TGTGCCAGCAGCCGGAGGGGCGAAAAACTGTTTTTT
cdr3_aa: CASSRRGEKLFF

d_call: NA
v_call: TRBV7-9
clone_size: once
j_call: TRBJ2-7
cdr3_nt: TGTGCCAGTACGGAGGGGAACTCCTACGAGCAGTACTTC
cdr3_aa: CASTEGNSYEQYF

d_call: NA
v_call: TRBV10-3
clone_size: NA
j_call: TRBJ2-3
cdr3_nt: TGTGCCATCAGTGAGGGAGGGGGGGGCACAGATACGCAGTATTTT
cdr3_aa: CAISEGGGGTDTQYF

d_call: TRBD2
v_call: TRBV7-6
clone_size: NA
j_call: TRBJ2-1
cdr3_nt: TGTGCCAGCAGCTCACTAGCGGGGAGCTCCTACAATGAGCAGTTCTTC
cdr3_aa: CASSSLAGSSYNEQFF

d_call: TRBD2
v_call: TRBV9
clone_size: NA
j_call: TRBJ2-3
cdr3_nt: TGTGCCAGCAGCGTAGGAACCAGCGGGAGCATCACAGATACGCAGTATTTT
cdr3_aa: CASSVGTSGSITDTQYF

d_call: TRBD1
v_call: TRBV7-9
clone_size: NA
j_call: TRBJ1-4
cdr3_nt: TGTGCCAGCAGCCAGACAGGGGCTAATGAAAAACTGTTTTTT
cdr3_aa: CASSQTGANEKLFF

d_call: NA
v_call: TRBV30
clone_size: NA
j_call: TRBJ1-2
cdr3_nt: TGTGCCTGGAATGTAGGGGGTAACTATGGCTACACCTTC
cdr3_aa: CAWNVGGNYGYTF